This T cell receptor (beta chain) was obtained from a study of blood T cell repertoires in COVID-19 (dated by TCRdb to the early 2020s). Looking at the study overall: Samples covering the acute and convalescent phases of COVID-19 were provided by collaborators in the United States, Italy and Spain. The prospective study material was composed of cDNA or gDNA derived from T cells, B-cell-depleted T cells, or PBMCs. Where HLA class I and class II types were available, the types were taken from metadata supplied by the sample provider, not from assay-based typing. The repertoires were released in a freely available public database intended as a resource for research on the immune response to SARS-CoV-2. Subjects who had been exposed to COVID-19, were actively infected with it, or had recovered from it provided the deeply sampled blood TCRbeta repertoires that made up the dataset. The samples were drawn from two sources: the first 160 participants of the ongoing ImmuneRACE study, and some 1,300 subjects contributed by 6 global collaborators. A de-identified subject ID, COVID-19 status, age in years and sex were almost always included in the sample metadata. The investigation overall reported the following: The quantity of clinical and demographic metadata differed by source and by participant and was supplied without curation.

The CDR3 spans 15 residues, from the cysteine through the phenylalanine. Just CDR3 DNA is preserved here, 45 bases in frame from base 1. Looking up the germline V gene yields CDR1 SGHTA and CDR2 FQGNSA. Relative to germline, V is 3 bases shorter and J is 9 bases shorter, with 18 bases between their ends. TCRbeta CDR3 regions were amplified from genomic DNA using the immunoSEQ Assay, a bias-controlled multiplex PCR. The study's own analysis went as follows. Nucleated cell counts per sample were estimated from amplification of reference gene primers within the assay. To quantify the absolute abundance of each unique TCRbeta CDR3 rearrangement, sequence reads were collapsed and filtered. Productive Simpson clonality was computed per sample as the square root of Simpson's diversity index over productive rearrangements. The table comes from immuneACCESS by way of TCRdb, which keeps in-frame sequences with V and J called. Part of the clones is missing from these tables; in studies checked, under half for an unresolved V gene and the rest for unknown reasons. Clone size and the V and J calls come from that table; the DNA yielded D and trimming. The sample contains some 180,000 clones, 70% to 90% of them found a single time. Under 3% of the sample goes to the ten largest clones.

A word on this clone: The antigen it recognizes is unknown. Base quality data are lacking; no much larger clone is found one base away.

One collaborating source in Seattle enrolled patients during active infection and followed them longitudinally through the course of disease. Collaborating institutions collected whole blood in K2EDTA tubes following their own protocols. For TCRbeta analysis, collaborator samples were shipped as frozen whole blood, as isolated PBMCs, or as DNA extracted from either sample type. This sequence uses TRBV7-2 and TRBJ2-1, with TRBD2 tentatively as D gene (6 bases match). This clonotype was sampled from a woman of 80 years or more with COVID-19, enrolled during active disease. The sequencing input was peripheral blood. CDR3 region: CASSFGGLLSPEQFF. The nucleotides are TGTGCCAGCAGCTTCGGGGGACTGCTCTCCCCTGAGCAGTTCTTC.